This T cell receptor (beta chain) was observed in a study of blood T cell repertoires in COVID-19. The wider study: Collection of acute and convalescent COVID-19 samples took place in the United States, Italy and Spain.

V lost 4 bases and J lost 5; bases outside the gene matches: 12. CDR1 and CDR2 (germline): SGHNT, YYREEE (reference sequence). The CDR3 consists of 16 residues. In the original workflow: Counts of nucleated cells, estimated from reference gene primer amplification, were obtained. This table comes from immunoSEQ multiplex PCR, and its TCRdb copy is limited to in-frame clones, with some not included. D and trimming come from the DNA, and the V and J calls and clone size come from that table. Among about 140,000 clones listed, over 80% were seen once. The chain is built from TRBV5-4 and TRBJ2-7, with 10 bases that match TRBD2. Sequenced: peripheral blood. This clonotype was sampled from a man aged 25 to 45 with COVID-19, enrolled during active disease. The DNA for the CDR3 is TGTGCCAGCAGCCGTCCTACTAGCGGGATAAGCAACGAGCAGTACTTC. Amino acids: CASSRPTSGISNEQYF.